The 8 T cell receptor beta chains below were found in one sample sequenced in a study of T cell repertoires in cytomegalovirus infection. One entry per CDR3 protein, called by TCRdb with MiXCR from the reads. Of around 550,000 distinct CDR3 sequences in the sample, approximately 26% were seen once. The sequencing input was PBMCs. The receptors were gathered from a human donor in good health (CMV status not recorded). Some clones in this sample may be carry-over from other donors' samples.

The chain has TRBV2 and TRBJ2-7; D may match TRBD1 or TRBD2 (5 bases each). Trimming pared 6 bases from V and 2 bases from J, leaving 17 bases between. Germline V gene sequence: CDR1 SNHLY, CDR2 FYNNEI. The CDR3 loop spans 15 amino acids. DNA for the CDR3: TGTGCCAGCAGCGCCGGGACCCTCGTCCCCTACGAGCAGTACGTC. Its protein product is CASSAGTLVPYEQYV.

In its sample, this clonotype was seen many times. The chain joins TRBV7-8 to TRBJ2-1; 7 nucleotides align to TRBD2. In germline, CDR1 is SGHVS, CDR2 FQNEAQ. V gave up 5 bases and J gave up 2 bases; unmatched junction bases: 9. This CDR3 has 16 residues. CDR3 loop: CASSPSSGLAYNEQFF. The CDR3 coding sequence is TGTGCCAGCAGCCCATCATCCGGACTAGCCTACAATGAGCAGTTCTTC.

J is TRBJ2-1 and V is TRBV9, with TRBD2 matching 7 bases. There are 17 residues in the CDR3. Germline V gene data show CDR1 as SGDLS and CDR2 as YYNGEE. Losses at the gene ends were 0 bases for V and 8 bases for J; bases not matched to a gene: 14. CDR3 amino acids: CASSVGVVGGRGDEQFF. The CDR3, as DNA: TGTGCCAGCAGCGTAGGAGTCGTGGGAGGGCGTGGGGATGAGCAGTTCTTC.

This clonotype has only a few counts. CDR3 DNA: TGTGCCAGCAGCCCCCCTAGCGGGCCTAGCACAGATACGCAGTATTTT. It encodes CASSPPSGPSTDTQYF. The J gene is TRBJ2-3, the V gene TRBV7-9; 8 positions match TRBD2. The CDR3 has 16 residues. The J segment lost 0 bases and the V segment lost 5 bases, leaving 7 bases of the junction unmatched. Germline V gives CDR1 SEHNR, CDR2 FQNEAQ (reference sequence).

CDR3 nucleotide sequence: TGTGCCACGACGGGACTAGCGGAGAGCTCCTACAATGAGCAGTTCTTC. Translated: CATTGLAESSYNEQFF. This sequence joins TRBV27 and TRBJ2-1; TRBD2 agrees at 11 bases. Germline assignment: CDR1 MNHEY and CDR2 SMNVEV (reference sequence). Germline trimming cut 10 bases from V and 0 bases from J; bases unmatched to any gene: 8. The length of the CDR3 is 16 residues.

The rearrangement links TRBV2 to TRBJ1-1; no firm D call. The CDR3 loop spans 13 amino acids. V dropped 5 bases and J dropped 1 base, with 8 bases sitting between them. Germline V CDR1 and CDR2: SNHLY, FYNNEI. The DNA for the CDR3 is TGTGCCAGCAGTCGTTCAAGGAACACTGAAGCTTTCTTT. This sequence encodes CASSRSRNTEAFF.

This clonotype was seen a few times. The chain joins TRBV12-5 to TRBJ1-5; TRBD1 is a possible D gene (6 bases). Germline CDR1 is LGHNT and CDR2 is FRNRAP. This CDR3 is built from 15 residues. Trimming left V 2 bases short and J 2 bases short, with 10 bases between. DNA for the CDR3: TGTGCTAGTGGTTTGACAGGGTATGGCAATCAGCCCCAGCATTTT. Residues: CASGLTGYGNQPQHF.

The chain couples TRBV20-1 to TRBJ1-1, with TRBD1 matching over 8 bases. CDR3 length: 15 amino acids. Trimming removed 0 bases from V and 5 bases from J; junction bases left unmatched: 8. Germline V gene lookup returns CDR1 DFQATT and CDR2 SNEGSKA (reference sequence). This chain's CDR3 is CSARDRGQLLTEAFF. In nucleotides, the CDR3 is TGCAGTGCTAGAGACAGGGGGCAACTATTGACTGAAGCTTTCTTT.